This entry lists 25 T cell receptor beta chains sequenced from one sample in a study of brain T cells in children with intractable seizures. Sample time point: blood from clinic visit 5 months post-surgery; TSC patient then seizure free. Sequencing was performed with immunoSEQ multiplex PCR; in TCRdb, only in-frame clones are kept and a portion is missing. Of under 400,000 clones in the sample, 85% to 95% were seen once. The specimen comprised peripheral blood, sampled more than 4 months after surgery. The receptors shown here come from a boy in the first two years of life with tuberous sclerosis and intractable seizures.

The chain links TRBV28 to TRBJ1-3; D call uncertain. Germline V gene lookup returns CDR1 MDHEN and CDR2 SYDVKM. This CDR3 is built from 14 residues. V was cut by 8 bases and J by 3 bases, with 14 bases left in between. The CDR3 region is CASRNREDGNTIYF. The CDR3, as DNA: TGTGCCAGCCGAAACCGGGAAGATGGAAACACCATATATTTT.

The chain employs TRBV7-9 and TRBJ1-5; D ambiguous. Trimming stripped 1 base from V and 2 bases from J, with 9 bases between. The CDR3 consists of 15 residues. Germline V gene data show CDR1 as SEHNR and CDR2 as FQNEAQ (reference sequence). This CDR3 reads CASSLGDGGNQPQHF. The CDR3 DNA reads TGTGCCAGCAGCTTAGGTGACGGTGGCAATCAGCCCCAGCATTTT.

V and J are TRBV6-6 and TRBJ2-2; 11 positions agree with TRBD2. The J segment lost 0 bases and the V segment lost 5 bases, leaving 8 bases of the junction unmatched. The V gene's germline CDR1 is MNHNY and CDR2 SVGAGI (reference sequence). The CDR3 length is 18 residues. CDR3 coding DNA: TGTGCCAGCAGTCACGAGGGACTAGCGGCTACGAACACCGGGGAGCTGTTTTTT. This encodes CASSHEGLAATNTGELFF.

The rearrangement links TRBV19 to TRBJ2-3, with 15 nucleotides matching TRBD2. CDR1 is LNHDA and CDR2 is SQIVND in the germline V gene (reference sequence). Trimming removed 5 bases from V and 2 bases from J; junction bases left unmatched: 11. The CDR3 has 19 amino acids. CDR3 sequence reads: CASSPWTSGGAGYTDTQYF. The CDR3 DNA reads as TGTGCCAGTAGTCCATGGACTAGCGGGGGGGCGGGCTACACAGATACGCAGTATTTT. The full variable domain, its missing parts supplied by reference TRBV19 and TRBJ2-3, is DGGITQSPKYLFRKEGQNVTLSCEQNLNHDAMYWYRQDPGQGLRLIYYSQIVNDFQKGDIAEGYSVSREKKESFPLTVTSAQKNPTAFYLCASSPWTSGGAGYTDTQYFGPGTRLTVL.

The chain recombines TRBV5-1 with TRBJ2-1; 8 bases line up with TRBD2. The CDR3 has 16 amino acids. V lost 0 bases and J lost 7; bases outside the gene matches: 9. The germline V gene encodes CDR1 SGHRS and CDR2 YFSETQ. The CDR3 DNA reads TGCGCCAGCAGCTTGGGGCCGGGAGGGCCGAGGAATGAGCAGTTCTTC. Amino acid sequence: CASSLGPGGPRNEQFF.

This chain links TRBV28 with TRBJ2-2; D gene uncertain. The germline gives CDR1 MDHEN, CDR2 SYDVKM. CDR3 length equals 15 residues. The V and J ends lost 2 bases and 3 bases respectively, with 10 bases between them. This chain's CDR3 is CASSLVSRDTGELFF. The CDR3 nucleotides are TGTGCCAGCAGTTTAGTTTCTCGGGACACCGGGGAGCTGTTTTTT. Variable domain in full (rest from reference TRBV28 and TRBJ2-2): DVKVTQSSRYLVKRTGEKVFLECVQDMDHENMFWYRQDPGLGLRLIYFSYDVKMKEKGDIPEGYSVSREKKERFSLILESASTNQTSMYLCASSLVSRDTGELFFGEGSRLTVL.

The rearrangement uses TRBV30 and TRBJ1-1, with 7 positions matching TRBD1. Looked up from germline, CDR1 is GTSNPN and CDR2 is SVGIG (reference sequence). The ends lost 3 bases at V and 0 bases at J; junction bases unmatched: 1. This CDR3 has 13 amino acids. CDR3 in DNA: TGTGCCTGGAGAACAGGGGTGAACACTGAAGCTTTCTTT. As protein: CAWRTGVNTEAFF.

In the case of this clone: An end of the junction differs from the germline gene, which may be a read error. The V and J genes are TRBV7-7 and TRBJ2-1; 7 nucleotides line up with TRBD2. Germline CDR1 and CDR2: SSHAT and FNYEAQ (reference sequence). CDR3 length: 15 residues. As DNA, the CDR3 is TGTGCTAGCAGCTTGAGACTAGCACCCTACAATGAGCAGTTCTTC. Its protein is CASSLRLAPYNEQFF.

V usage is TRBV4-1 and J usage is TRBJ2-2; D may correspond to TRBD1 or TRBD2 (5 bases each). This CDR3 contains 17 residues. The germline V gene has CDR1 MGHRA and CDR2 YSYEKL. V lost 1 base, J lost 7 bases, and 19 bases lay in between. CDR3 sequence: CASSQGTGPLDSGELFF. For the CDR3, the DNA is TGCGCCAGCAGCCAAGGGACGGGGCCCTTGGATAGCGGGGAGCTGTTTTTT.

The V gene is TRBV24-1, the J gene TRBJ1-2, with TRBD1 matching over 9 bases. Trimming cost V 4 bases and J 2 bases; bases outside gene matches: 7. Germline V gene data show CDR1 as KGHDR and CDR2 as SFDVKD. The CDR3 runs 16 residues. CDR3: CATSDRTGTGNYGYTF. The CDR3 DNA is TGTGCCACCAGTGACCGAACCGGGACAGGGAACTATGGCTACACCTTC.

This rearrangement joins TRBV7-9 to TRBJ2-3, with a weak D call TRBD1 (6 bases). Germline CDR1 SEHNR, CDR2 FQNEAQ (reference sequence). CDR3 length: 16 amino acids. V was trimmed by 1 base and J by 2 bases, leaving 13 bases between them. The CDR3 loop is CASSLGPDRYTDTQYF. Written as DNA, the CDR3 is TGTGCCAGCAGCTTAGGCCCGGACAGATACACAGATACGCAGTATTTT.

This chain joins TRBV7-2 and TRBJ2-1; D is unresolved. The CDR3 is 15 residues long. V lost 6 bases and J lost 2, with 14 bases in between. The germline CDR1 and CDR2 sequences are SGHTA and FQGNSA. CDR3 protein: CASSIEGSAYNEQFF. The DNA of the CDR3 is TGTGCCAGCAGTATCGAAGGCTCCGCCTACAATGAGCAGTTCTTC.

The chain employs TRBV21-1 and TRBJ2-3; the table assigns TRBD2, which was not confirmed against the DNA. TRBV21-1 is assigned pseudogene status. This CDR3 has 20 residues. CDR3 DNA sequence: TGTGCCAGCAGCCAAAGTCTCGCGACTAGCGGGAGGGCTAGCCCAGATACGCAGTATTTT. Translated: CASSQSLATSGRASPDTQYF.

In regard to this clone: Other nucleotide sequences in the sample specify the same CDR3. The V and J genes are TRBV9 and TRBJ2-2, with D uncertain. Germline CDR1 and CDR2: SGDLS and YYNGEE. The CDR3 sequence is 12 residues long. Trimming left V 2 bases short and J 5 bases short, with 4 bases between. Here the CDR3 reads CASSVGTGELFF. CDR3 DNA: TGTGCCAGCAGCGTTGGGACCGGGGAGCTGTTTTTT.

This clone appeared a single time. This chain links TRBV5-6 with TRBJ1-2; D gene uncertain. The germline V gene has CDR1 SGHDT and CDR2 YYEEEE. This CDR3 is built from 14 residues. With 0 bases removed from V and 4 bases from J, the gap between germline ends came to 10 bases. The CDR3 coding sequence is TGTGCCAGCAGCTTGGTGCCCAGCACCTATGGCTACACCTTC. This codes for CASSLVPSTYGYTF.

The V and J genes are TRBV6-1 and TRBJ1-5; 9 nucleotides agree with TRBD1. Germline trimming cut 1 base from V and 7 bases from J; bases unmatched to any gene: 5. Germline CDR1 is MNHNS and CDR2 is SASEGT. CDR3 size: 15 residues. The CDR3 here is CASSEVGTGRQPQHF. CDR3 DNA sequence: TGTGCCAGCAGTGAAGTGGGGACAGGGAGACAGCCCCAGCATTTT.

V gene TRBV5-1 combines with J gene TRBJ1-6; TRBD1 might be the D (5 bases). V was pared by 2 bases and J by 7 bases, with 7 bases between. This CDR3 region has 13 residues. Per germline, CDR1 SGHRS and CDR2 YFSETQ. The DNA of the CDR3 is TGCGCCAGCAGCTTCAGGGAGAATTCACCCCTCCACTTT. Translation gives CASSFRENSPLHF.

V is TRBV7-9 and J is TRBJ1-5, with TRBD1 identical over 7 bases. Trimming at V came to 3 bases and at J to 6 bases, leaving 5 bases not matched to a gene. From germline, CDR1 is SEHNR and CDR2 FQNEAQ (reference sequence). The CDR3 length is 14 residues. The CDR3 DNA reads TGTGCCAGCAGCTTGACAGGGCTGGCTCAGCCCCAGCATTTT. Translating gives CASSLTGLAQPQHF.

The chain is built from TRBV10-3 and TRBJ2-7; D is possibly TRBD2 (5 bases). Trimming removed 3 bases at V and 3 bases at J, with 18 bases between. The CDR3 has 16 residues. Germline V CDR1 and CDR2: ENHRY, SYGVKD. CDR3 loop: CAISDNPGARGYEQYF. Written as DNA, the CDR3 is TGTGCCATCAGTGATAACCCAGGTGCCCGGGGCTACGAGCAGTACTTC.

V is TRBV9 and J is TRBJ1-4, with TRBD1 identical over 8 bases. The CDR3 is 15 residues long. Germline CDR1 and CDR2: SGDLS and YYNGEE. V lost 0 bases, J lost 8 bases, and 6 bases stayed unmatched. CDR3 region: CASSVAGTGGEKLFF. The CDR3 bases are TGTGCCAGCAGCGTAGCTGGGACAGGCGGGGAAAAACTGTTTTTT.

The chain joins TRBV10-3 to TRBJ1-1, with D possibly matching TRBD1 (5 bases). CDR3 length equals 14 residues. Trimming took off 2 bases at V and 3 bases at J, with 10 bases between the two ends. CDR1 is ENHRY and CDR2 is SYGVKD in the germline V gene. The DNA of the CDR3 is TGTGCCATCAGTGAGGGAGGAGGGGACACTGAAGCTTTCTTT. Amino acids: CAISEGGGDTEAFF.

The V and J genes are TRBV19 and TRBJ2-3; 8 positions agree with TRBD2. The V gene's germline CDR1 is LNHDA and CDR2 SQIVND (reference sequence). V dropped 10 bases and J dropped 3; count of bases not matched to a gene: 15. The CDR3 is 16 residues long. CDR3 sequence: CATHYRWCGGTDTQYF. In DNA, the CDR3 is TGTGCCACCCATTACCGTTGGTGCGGGGGGACAGATACGCAGTATTTT.

The J gene is TRBJ2-3, the V gene TRBV18; D is unresolved. The CDR3 is 16 amino acids. The ends were cut back, 1 base at V and 0 bases at J, with 11 bases in the middle. In germline, CDR1 is KGHSH, CDR2 LQKENI. This CDR3 reads CASSPLQPGSTDTQYF. The CDR3 nucleotides are TGTGCCAGCTCACCACTACAACCGGGTAGCACAGATACGCAGTATTTT.

The chain carries TRBV3-1 (or the pseudogene TRBV3-2) and TRBJ1-2; 7 bases agree with TRBD1. The trim removed 1 base at V and 1 base at J, leaving 3 bases unmatched. Germline V gene data show CDR1 as LGHDT and CDR2 as YNNKEL (reference sequence). The CDR3 length is 15 residues. Written as DNA, the CDR3 is TGTGCCAGCAGCCAAGGGGACAGTCTTAACTATGGCTACACCTTC. Translated: CASSQGDSLNYGYTF.

The V gene is TRBV15, the J gene TRBJ1-1; D is ambiguous. The CDR3 spans 13 residues. Germline V gene sequence: CDR1 LNHNV, CDR2 YYDKDF (reference sequence). V was pared by 5 bases and J by 0 bases, with 7 bases between. Here the CDR3 DNA reads TGTGCCACCAGCCGGACTGTGAACACTGAAGCTTTCTTT. Encoded protein: CATSRTVNTEAFF. Looking up the rest from reference TRBV15 and TRBJ1-1 gives the full variable domain: DAMVIQNPRYQVTQFGKPVTLSCSQTLNHNVMYWYQQKSSQAPKLLFHYYDKDFNNEADTPDNFQSRRPNTSFCFLDIRSPGLGDTAMYLCATSRTVNTEAFFGQGTRLTVV.